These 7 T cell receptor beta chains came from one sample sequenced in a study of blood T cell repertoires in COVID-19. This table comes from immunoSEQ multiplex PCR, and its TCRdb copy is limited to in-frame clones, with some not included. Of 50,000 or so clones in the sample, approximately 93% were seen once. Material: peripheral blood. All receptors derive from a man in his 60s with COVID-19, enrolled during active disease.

The CDR3 protein is CASSVSGYRGNQPQHF. The CDR3 DNA sequence: TGTGCCAGCAGTGTTTCAGGTTACAGAGGGAATCAGCCCCAGCATTTT. This chain links TRBV6-1 with TRBJ1-5; D is undetermined. This CDR3 is built from 16 residues. Trimming took off 4 bases at V and 4 bases at J, with 17 bases between the two ends. CDR1 and CDR2 (germline): MNHNS, SASEGT.

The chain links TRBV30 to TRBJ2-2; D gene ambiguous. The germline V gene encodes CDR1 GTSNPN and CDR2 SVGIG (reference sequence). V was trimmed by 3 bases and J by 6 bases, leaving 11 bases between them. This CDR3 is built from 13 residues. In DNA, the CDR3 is TGTGCCTGGAGACCCCTAGGATCCGGGGAGCTGTTTTTT. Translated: CAWRPLGSGELFF.

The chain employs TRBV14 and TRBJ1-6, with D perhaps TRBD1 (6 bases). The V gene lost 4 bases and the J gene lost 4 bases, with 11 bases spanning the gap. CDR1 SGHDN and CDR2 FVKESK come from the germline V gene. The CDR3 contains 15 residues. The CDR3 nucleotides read TGTGCCAGCAGCCCACCGGGACAATATAATTCACCCCTCCACTTT. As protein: CASSPPGQYNSPLHF.

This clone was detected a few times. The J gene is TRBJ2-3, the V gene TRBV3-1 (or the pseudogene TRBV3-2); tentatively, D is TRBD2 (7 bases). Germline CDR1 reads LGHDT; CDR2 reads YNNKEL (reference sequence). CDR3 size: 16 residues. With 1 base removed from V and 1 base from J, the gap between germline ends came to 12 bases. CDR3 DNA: TGTGCCAGCAGCCAAGCTGGCGGGGGCCGCACAGATACGCAGTATTTT. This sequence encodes CASSQAGGGRTDTQYF.

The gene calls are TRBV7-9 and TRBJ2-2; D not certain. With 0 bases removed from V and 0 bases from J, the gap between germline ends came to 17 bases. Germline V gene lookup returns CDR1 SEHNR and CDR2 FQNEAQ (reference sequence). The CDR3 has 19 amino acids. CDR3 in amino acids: CASSLAPPGQFANTGELFF. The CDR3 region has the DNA TGTGCCAGCAGCTTAGCCCCCCCTGGGCAGTTCGCGAACACCGGGGAGCTGTTTTTT.

CDR3 loop: CASSLLAGMTAGELFF. The CDR3 DNA reads as TGTGCCAGCAGCTTACTAGCGGGAATGACGGCCGGGGAGCTGTTTTTT. This rearrangement joins TRBV7-2 to TRBJ2-2; TRBD2 matches 9 bases. V lost 2 bases, J lost 6 bases, and 7 bases stayed unmatched. The germline gives CDR1 SGHTA, CDR2 FQGNSA. This CDR3 region has 16 residues.

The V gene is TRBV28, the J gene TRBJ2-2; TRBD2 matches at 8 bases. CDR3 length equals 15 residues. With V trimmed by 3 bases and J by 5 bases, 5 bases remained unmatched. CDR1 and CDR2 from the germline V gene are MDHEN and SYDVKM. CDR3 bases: TGTGCCAGCAGTTTGGGACTAGGGGGGACCGGGGAGCTGTTTTTT. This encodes CASSLGLGGTGELFF.